The rows below give T cell receptor beta chains drawn from one sample of a study of Ad26.COV2.S vaccination and SARS-CoV-2 variants. Clones were read by immunoSEQ multiplex PCR, and TCRdb kept only the in-frame ones, dropping some. The data hold roughly 390,000 clones, with 75% to 90% observed a single time. This specimen consisted of peripheral blood, obtained in a trial of Ad26.COV2.S vaccine versus placebo. The receptors were sampled from a person between 18 and 65 years old who received the Ad26.COV2.S COVID-19 vaccine or a placebo. The CDR3 runs from the conserved cysteine through the conserved F or W. A D gene is named only where the DNA matches it firmly. Expanded clones are given a class, and other clones once, few, many or no size at all.

V gene	clone size	J gene	D gene	CDR3 DNA	CDR3 protein
TRBV19	-	TRBJ1-5	-	TGTGCCAGTAGTATAAATGGACAGAGCAATCAGCCCCAGCATTTT	CASSINGQSNQPQHF
TRBV6-6	-	TRBJ2-1	TRBD2	TGTGCCAGCAGGCGTAGCGGGGGGGCCTACAATGAGCAGTTCTTC	CASRRSGGAYNEQFF
TRBV6-5	-	TRBJ1-4	TRBD1	TGTGCCAGCAGTCATTTCAGGGGGGGGGAAAAACTGTTTTTT	CASSHFRGGEKLFF
TRBV6-2/TRBV6-3	-	TRBJ1-5	-	TGTGCCAGCAGTTACTCGCAAATCTTCCATCAGCCCCAGCATTTT	CASSYSQIFHQPQHF
TRBV9	-	TRBJ2-1	TRBD2	TGTGCCAGCAGCGTAGAGTACGGGGGAGGGGTCAACAATGAGCAGTTCTTC	CASSVEYGGGVNNEQFF
TRBV29-1	-	TRBJ1-4	-	TGCAGCGCCAACATCCGAGGGGACGAAAAACTGTTTTTT	CSANIRGDEKLFF
TRBV12-3/TRBV12-4	-	TRBJ1-6	-	TGTGCCAGCAGCCGGGGCCGGGCCTCACCCCTCCACTTT	CASSRGRASPLHF
TRBV7-5	-	TRBJ1-1	-	TGTGTCAGAAGCTTTCCGGGACAAGGGGGTAAGAACACTGAAGCTTTCTTT	CVRSFPGQGGKNTEAFF
TRBV6-6	-	TRBJ2-5	TRBD2	TGTGCCAGCAGTCCCGGCGGGACTAGCGGGGGGATTTACCAAGAGACCCAGTACTTC	CASSPGGTSGGIYQETQYF
TRBV24-1	-	TRBJ2-1	-	TGTGCCACCAGCTCAGTCCGGGGGCATCCCGGTGAGCAGTTCTTC	CATSSVRGHPGEQFF
TRBV13	-	TRBJ1-2	-	TGTGCCAGCAGCCCCGGGCAAGATGCTAACTATGGCTACACCTTC	CASSPGQDANYGYTF
TRBV25-1	-	TRBJ1-2	-	TGTGCCAGCAGTGAATCCTCGACAGGAGCCGACTATGGCTACACCTTC	CASSESSTGADYGYTF
TRBV11-2	-	TRBJ2-7	-	TGTGCCAGCAGCCTCGAGCCAGGGAGGACCTACGAGCAGTACTTC	CASSLEPGRTYEQYF
TRBV18	-	TRBJ1-5	-	TGTGCCAGCTCATGGGACAACAATCAGCCCCAGCATTTT	CASSWDNNQPQHF
TRBV7-8	-	TRBJ1-3	-	TGTGCCAGCAGCTTAGTAGGGACGGACTCTGGAAACACCATATATTTT	CASSLVGTDSGNTIYF
TRBV7-9	-	TRBJ2-7	-	TGTGCCAGCAAGGCAGGGAGCTACGAGCAGTACTTC	CASKAGSYEQYF
TRBV5-5	-	TRBJ1-4	-	TGTGCCAGCAGCTTGGATTTAGGGGCAACTAATGAAAAACTGTTTTTT	CASSLDLGATNEKLFF
TRBV7-9	once	TRBJ2-1	TRBD2	TGTGCCAGCAGCATAAGCGGGGGGGACTACAATGAGCAGTTCTTC	CASSISGGDYNEQFF
TRBV11-2	-	TRBJ1-1	-	TGTGCCAGCAGCTCCCGTCGGGGTACTGAAGCTTTCTTT	CASSSRRGTEAFF
TRBV3-1/TRBV3-2	-	TRBJ2-5	TRBD2	TGTGCCAGCAGGTACCTAGCGGGGGAGCTCCTGGGGACCCAGTACTTC	CASRYLAGELLGTQYF
TRBV29-1	-	TRBJ2-7	-	TGCAGAGCCCAGGGTGCTTACGAGCAGTACTTC	CRAQGAYEQYF
TRBV11-2	-	TRBJ2-1	-	TGTGCCAGCAGCTTTCAGGGTTATGAGCAGTTCTTC	CASSFQGYEQFF
TRBV2	-	TRBJ1-1	-	TGTGCCAGCAGTTCCATGGTGAACACTGAAGCTTTCTTT	CASSSMVNTEAFF
TRBV6-5	-	TRBJ2-1	-	TGTGCCAGCAGGCGGGGGCCCCTCAATGAGCAGTTCTTC	CASRRGPLNEQFF
TRBV19	-	TRBJ1-5	-	TGTGCCAGTAGTATAACGGCTGGGGAGGGTCAGCCCCAGCATTTT	CASSITAGEGQPQHF
TRBV10-2	-	TRBJ1-6	-	TGCGCCAGCAGTACGACCGAGAGTGGTACCTCACCCCTCCACTTT	CASSTTESGTSPLHF
TRBV15	once	TRBJ1-5	-	TGTGCCACCAGCAGAGACTCTTTGACTCAGCCCCAGCATTTT	CATSRDSLTQPQHF
TRBV11-2	-	TRBJ1-2	TRBD1	TGTGCCAGCAGCCAATTCCGGACAGGTAGTGAAGGCTACACCTTC	CASSQFRTGSEGYTF
TRBV7-8	-	TRBJ1-5	TRBD1	TGTGCCAGCATCCCCGACAGGGGGCGATTTCAGCCCCAGCATTTT	CASIPDRGRFQPQHF
TRBV7-9	-	TRBJ1-2	-	TGTGCCAGCAGCACTGAACCGGCGGTGTCTGGCTACACCTTC	CASSTEPAVSGYTF
TRBV4-1	once	TRBJ2-3	-	TGCGCCAGCAGCCTGACTTTTACAGATACGCAGTATTTT	CASSLTFTDTQYF
TRBV9	-	TRBJ1-1	-	TGTGCCAGCAGCCCCGACGTTATGAACACTGAAGCTTTCTTT	CASSPDVMNTEAFF
TRBV10-1	-	TRBJ1-5	-	TGCGCCAGCAGTGAGTACCAGGGACCCAATCAGCCCCAGCATTTT	CASSEYQGPNQPQHF